This passage covers 11 T cell receptor beta chains from one sample sequenced in a study of T cell responses to AZD1222 COVID-19 vaccine. Here immunoSEQ multiplex PCR was the method, and the copy in TCRdb shows in-frame clones only, minus some. Of about 150,000 clones listed, roughly 92% are singletons. The sample consisted of peripheral blood, taken on day 0 of AZD1222 vaccination. These receptor sequences come from an adult in good health.

The chain combines TRBV6-5 with TRBJ1-2; D is unresolved. Germline V gene sequence: CDR1 MNHEY, CDR2 SVGAGI. The germline V and J ends were trimmed by 8 bases and 5 bases, with 21 bases remaining between them. The CDR3 consists of 15 residues. The CDR3 coding sequence is TGTGCCAGCCTACGACCACGGAGGATTTTGTATGGCTACACCTTC. Its protein product is CASLRPRRILYGYTF.

The chain carries TRBV29-1 and TRBJ1-1, with D maybe TRBD1 (5 bases). V dropped 4 bases and J dropped 6 bases, with 12 bases sitting between them. The CDR3 loop spans 12 amino acids. CDR1 and CDR2 (germline): SQVTM, ANQGSEA. This CDR3 reads CSVGSGRAEAFF. The CDR3 bases are TGCAGCGTTGGATCGGGCAGGGCTGAAGCTTTCTTT.

The rearrangement uses TRBV4-1 and TRBJ1-6; possibly TRBD1 for D (5 bases). The CDR3 contains 17 residues. Looked up from germline, CDR1 is MGHRA and CDR2 is YSYEKL. Trimming shortened V by 0 bases and J by 3 bases, and 12 bases separated the two germline ends. The CDR3 DNA is TGCGCCAGCAGCCAAGATCCCCCAGGGCGCTATAATTCACCCCTCCACTTT. Its translation: CASSQDPPGRYNSPLHF.

The chain has TRBV19 and TRBJ1-4; TRBD1 matches at 11 bases. CDR1 and CDR2 (germline): LNHDA, SQIVND (reference sequence). The CDR3 is 18 amino acids. V trimming: 11 bases; J trimming: 4 bases; junction bases outside the gene matches: 18. CDR3 residues: CAGRPRTGGLPFNEKLFF. DNA of the CDR3: TGTGCCGGGAGACCTAGGACAGGGGGCCTCCCTTTTAATGAAAAACTGTTTTTT.

The rearrangement joins TRBV2 to TRBJ2-7; 13 bases align to TRBD2. With 7 bases clipped from V and 6 bases from J, the junction kept 6 bases outside the gene matches. Germline loops: CDR1 SNHLY, CDR2 FYNNEI. The CDR3 is made up of 14 amino acids. The CDR3 DNA reads TGTGCCAGCACCGCTGGACTAGCGGGAGCCGAGCAGTACGTC. Protein sequence: CASTAGLAGAEQYV.

This sequence joins TRBV27 and TRBJ1-2; 8 nucleotides align to TRBD1. The germline V gene encodes CDR1 MNHEY and CDR2 SMNVEV (reference sequence). J lost 1 base, V lost 4 bases, and 5 bases had no gene match. The CDR3 extends over 15 amino acids. The CDR3 coding sequence is TGTGCCAGCAGTTCCGGACAGGGAGTTAACTATGGCTACACCTTC. It encodes CASSSGQGVNYGYTF.

The chain is built from TRBV18 and TRBJ1-2; no clear D gene. The germline CDR1 and CDR2 sequences are KGHSH and LQKENI. The V end was cut by 4 bases, the J end by 3 bases, with 24 bases between. This CDR3 comprises 18 residues. CDR3 bases: TGTGCCAGCTCACGTAGCAGATACCAGGACTATGGGGACTATGGCTACACCTTC. It encodes CASSRSRYQDYGDYGYTF.

The chain couples TRBV7-9 to TRBJ2-3; 7 bases are shared with TRBD1. The length of the CDR3 is 16 residues. J was trimmed by 3 bases and V by 5 bases; bases with no gene match: 11. The germline V gene encodes CDR1 SEHNR and CDR2 FQNEAQ (reference sequence). CDR3 coding DNA: TGTGCCAGCAGCCGACAGGGCGGGTTGAGTACAGATACGCAGTATTTT. This codes for CASSRQGGLSTDTQYF.

By proportion, this clone is medium-sized (0.01 to 0.1%). The chain combines TRBV7-9 with TRBJ2-3; 7 nucleotides agree with TRBD2. Germline lookup yields CDR1 SEHNR and CDR2 FQNEAQ (reference sequence). The V segment lost 6 bases and the J segment 5 bases; nucleotides outside the gene matches: 17. The CDR3 contains 17 residues. The CDR3: CASRGGAGSRGIDTQYF. The CDR3 DNA reads as TGTGCCAGCAGAGGCGGGGCGGGGTCGCGGGGGATAGATACGCAGTATTTT.

The rearrangement uses TRBV13 and TRBJ1-1; 11 bases are a match to TRBD1. Per the germline V gene, CDR1 is PRHDT and CDR2 is FYEKMQ (reference sequence). The CDR3 extends over 17 amino acids. V gave up 0 bases and J gave up 1 base; unmatched junction bases: 4. The CDR3 region has the DNA TGTGCCAGCAGCTTAGGGGACAGGGGGCCTTCGAACACTGAAGCTTTCTTT. Its protein product is CASSLGDRGPSNTEAFF.

The chain is built from TRBV19 and TRBJ2-2, with D possibly TRBD2 on 6 matching bases. Germline V CDR1 and CDR2: LNHDA, SQIVND (reference sequence). V was cut by 5 bases and J by 6 bases, with 13 bases left in between. This CDR3 spans 14 amino acids. The CDR3 loop reads CASSGGTRAGELFF. The CDR3 DNA reads TGTGCCAGTAGTGGCGGGACGCGAGCCGGGGAGCTGTTTTTT.